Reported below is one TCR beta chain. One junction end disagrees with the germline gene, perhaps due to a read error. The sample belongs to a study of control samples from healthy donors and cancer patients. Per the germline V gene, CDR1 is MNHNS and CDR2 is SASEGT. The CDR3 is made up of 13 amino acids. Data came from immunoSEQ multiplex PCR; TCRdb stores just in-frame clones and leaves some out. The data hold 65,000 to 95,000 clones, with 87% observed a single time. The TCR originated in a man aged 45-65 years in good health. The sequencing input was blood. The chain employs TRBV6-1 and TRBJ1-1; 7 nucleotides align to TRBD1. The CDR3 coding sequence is TGTGCCAGCAGTGAAGTAGGGGGCACTGACGCTTTCTTT. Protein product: CASSEVGGTDAFF.